This TCR beta chain was retrieved from a study of control samples from healthy donors and cancer patients. The CDR3 sequence is 18 residues long. The V end lost 2 bases, the J end lost 4 bases, and 24 bases lay between the germline ends. Germline loops: CDR1 SGHKS, CDR2 YYEKEE (reference sequence). The assay was immunoSEQ multiplex PCR, and TCRdb's table has in-frame clones only and misses some. The sample includes around 7,000 clones, 82% of them seen just once. Input material: PBMCs. The rearrangement uses TRBV5-5 and TRBJ1-2, with D possibly being TRBD1 (6 bases). The clonotype originates from a man between 65 and 79 years old with lung cancer. The CDR3 DNA follows: TGTGCCAGCAGCTTAGACAGGCCGAGACGAGAAGAGAGCTATGGCTACACCTTC. It specifies CASSLDRPRREESYGYTF.